This T cell receptor beta chain was recorded in a study of T cell repertoires in cytomegalovirus infection. As for the study in general: CMV epitopes that were recently identified and HLA-C-restricted were used alongside well-studied HLA-B-restricted ones. Indicated by public TCR beta signatures were CMV infection and matching HLA type.

Study results and limitations: CMV carriers with the relevant HLA were identified by cumulative public TCR beta family frequency.

TCRdb fed the reads into MiXCR, producing one record per CDR3 protein. This sample has roughly 500,000 distinct CDR3 sequences, with about 42% found just once. Concerning this clonotype itself: The antigen remains undetermined.

Germline CDR1 and CDR2: SGHTA and FQGNSA. V was clipped by 3 bases and J by 5 bases, with 16 bases between them. The CDR3 sequence is 15 residues long. Sequencing was performed on cultured PBMCs, taken from culture after CMV antigen stimulation. The receptor was isolated from a human donor in good health (CMV status not recorded). Some clones in this sample may be carry-over from other donors' samples. V and J are TRBV7-2 and TRBJ1-2; weak D call: TRBD1 (6 bases). The DNA of the CDR3 is TGTGCCAGCAGCTTGGGTGTGACAGGAGGGTATGGCTACACCTTC. As protein: CASSLGVTGGYGYTF.